Presented here are 10 T cell receptor beta chains from one specimen sequenced in a study of molecular identifiers for immune sequencing clone quantification. TCRdb re-analysed the PCR reads in MiXCR, keeping a single row per CDR3 protein. The sample holds approximately 500,000 distinct CDR3 sequences, roughly 25% seen once. The sequencing sample was made of naive CD8+ T cells from blood, with Jurkat cell RNA spiked in. The subset: FACS-sorted CD8+CD4-CCR7+CD45RA+ naive T cells. The receptors originated from a human donor in good health. Some libraries in this study had Jurkat cell RNA spiked in.

This clonotype was recorded many times. The chain recombines TRBV11-2 with TRBJ2-3; D perhaps matches TRBD2 (6 bases). The germline V gene encodes CDR1 SGHAT and CDR2 FQNNGV. The germline V and J ends were trimmed by 5 bases and 2 bases, with 14 bases remaining between them. The CDR3 contains 15 residues. Written as DNA, the CDR3 is TGTGCCAGCAGCCCCGACGGGACTTTCACAGATACGCAGTATTTT. Translating gives CASSPDGTFTDTQYF.

This clonotype has only one observation. The V and J genes are TRBV3-1 and TRBJ2-2; D remains ambiguous. V was clipped by 4 bases and J by 4 bases, with 22 bases between them. Germline CDR1 reads LGHDT; CDR2 reads YNNKEL (reference sequence). The CDR3 sequence is 18 residues long. As DNA, the CDR3 is TGTGCCAGCAGCCTAAAAGTCAGTCAACCATCGGGCACCGGGGAGCTGTTTTTT. Its protein product is CASSLKVSQPSGTGELFF.

V gene TRBV6-5 combines with J gene TRBJ2-5; TRBD2 aligns across 9 bases. The germline CDR1 and CDR2 sequences are MNHEY and SVGAGI. The V and J ends lost 7 bases and 4 bases, in that order; junction bases with no gene match: 13. The length of the CDR3 is 16 residues. CDR3 region: CASTQRRSGGRETQYF. In DNA form, the CDR3 reads TGTGCCAGCACCCAAAGACGGAGCGGGGGGAGAGAGACCCAGTACTTC.

The CDR3 nucleotides are TGTGCCAGCAGCGCCCTAGACGCAACTAATGAAAAACTGTTTTTT. This gives the protein CASSALDATNEKLFF. V is TRBV7-9 and J is TRBJ1-4, with D unresolved. Trimming shortened V by 5 bases and J by 0 bases, and 10 bases separated the two germline ends. Per the germline V gene, CDR1 is SEHNR and CDR2 is FQNEAQ (reference sequence). CDR3 length equals 15 residues. Drawing the rest from reference TRBV7-9 and TRBJ1-4, the complete variable domain is DTGVSQNPRHKITKRGQNVTFRCDPISEHNRLYWYRQTLGQGPEFLTYFQNEAQLEKSRLLSDRFSAERPKGSFSTLEIQRTEQGDSAMYLCASSALDATNEKLFFGSGTQLSVL.

As for this clonotype: This sequence may be a read error, since a much larger clone differs from it by one base. The rearrangement uses TRBV5-6 and TRBJ2-5; maybe TRBD1 (5 bases). V was shortened by 4 bases and J by 7 bases, with 17 bases between the two germline ends. The germline V gene encodes CDR1 SGHDT and CDR2 YYEEEE. The CDR3 runs 14 residues. CDR3 in amino acids: CASSQAFTQGTQYF. In nucleotides, the CDR3 is TGTGCCAGCAGCCAAGCCTTTACCCAGGGGACCCAGTACTTC. Supplemented by reference TRBV5-6 and TRBJ2-5, the full variable domain reads DAGVTQSPTHLIKTRGQQVTLRCSPKSGHDTVSWYQQALGQGPQFIFQYYEEEERQRGNFPDRFSGHQFPNYSSELNVNALLLGDSALYLCASSQAFTQGTQYFGPGTRLLVL.

The chain employs TRBV21-1 and TRBJ1-3; the table's D gene call, TRBD1, was not cross checked with the DNA. TRBV21-1 is a pseudogene. CDR3 length equals 15 residues. The CDR3 DNA is TGTGCCAGCAGCAAAAGGTCAGGGGCAGGAAACACCATATATTTT. Amino acid sequence: CASSKRSGAGNTIYF.

This clonotype was counted ten times or more. The CDR3 here is CASSPGTGADTEAFF. For the CDR3, the DNA is TGTGCCAGCAGCCCCGGGACAGGGGCCGACACTGAAGCTTTCTTT. J is TRBJ1-1 and V is TRBV7-6; 10 bases agree with TRBD1. The germline V gene has CDR1 SGHVS and CDR2 FNYEAQ. V shed 5 bases, J shed 3 bases, and the junction held 6 bases outside the gene matches. This CDR3 has 15 residues.

Only a few counts were recorded for this clonotype. The CDR3 does not end in the conserved phenylalanine or tryptophan, so this is likely a read error. The rearrangement links TRBV12-3 or TRBV12-4 to TRBJ1-4; D is undetermined. The CDR3 spans 15 residues. Trimming shortened V by 5 bases and J by 7 bases, and 17 bases separated the two germline ends. Here the CDR3 DNA reads TGTGCCAGCAGTCCAGATCTGGGTTCGTTTGAAAAACTGTTTCTT. It yields the protein CASSPDLGSFEKLFL.

The J gene is TRBJ1-1, the V gene TRBV11-2; a weak D match, TRBD1 (6 bases). Trimming removed 6 bases from V and 2 bases from J, with 10 bases in between. Per the germline V gene, CDR1 is SGHAT and CDR2 is FQNNGV. The CDR3 consists of 13 residues. The CDR3 loop reads CASRGTPNTEAFF. As DNA, the CDR3 is TGTGCCAGCAGAGGGACACCTAACACTGAAGCTTTCTTT.

V gene TRBV20-1 combines with J gene TRBJ1-1; tentative D call: TRBD1 (6 bases). CDR1 and CDR2 from the germline V gene are DFQATT and SNEGSKA (reference sequence). The CDR3 length is 13 residues. Trimming pared 6 bases from V and 0 bases from J, leaving 11 bases between. DNA of the CDR3: TGCAGTGCAACCGACAGGTTGAACACTGAAGCTTTCTTT. Residues: CSATDRLNTEAFF.